The entry below describes one T cell receptor (beta chain). The data are from a study of blood T cell repertoires in COVID-19. Study information: PBMCs, B-cell-depleted T cells, or T cells were the source of the cDNA or gDNA that made up the material.

How the authors handled the data: Amplification of reference gene primers provided the estimated nucleated cell counts. TCRdb's copy holds only in-frame clones and misses some; the assay was immunoSEQ multiplex PCR. V, J and clone size reflect that table, while D and trimming were determined from the DNA. The sample yields 450,000 to 500,000 clones, 75% to 90% seen once. This clonotype was obtained from a human donor in a cohort sampled during active COVID-19. Material for sequencing was peripheral blood.

DNA for the CDR3: TGTGCCAGCTCTCCCCCGGCGGTAACTATCGGCTACACCTTC. Its protein is CASSPPAVTIGYTF. The V call is TRBV28, the J call TRBJ1-2; D is ambiguous. CDR1 MDHEN and CDR2 SYDVKM come from the germline V gene. Trimming stripped 8 bases from V and 8 bases from J, with 21 bases between. The CDR3 runs to 14 residues.